The 12 T cell receptor beta chains reported below all come from one sample, sequenced in a study of shared T cell receptors in the human thymus. Measured with immunoSEQ multiplex PCR; TCRdb has only the in-frame clones, and not every one. The sample records 540,000 or so clones, about four fifths being singletons. The data also belong to a second study, concerning human thymus T cells.

The sample was thymocytes. Receptors were obtained from a boy under three years old with a congenital heart defect.

This clone was observed a few times. The J gene is TRBJ1-5, the V gene TRBV28; 9 bases are a match to TRBD1. Germline V gene lookup returns CDR1 MDHEN and CDR2 SYDVKM. Trimming took 6 bases from V and 4 from J; bases not matched to a gene: 4. CDR3 length equals 14 residues. CDR3 sequence (DNA): TGTGCCAGCAGGGGACAGGGAGGTAATCAGCCCCAGCATTTT. As protein: CASRGQGGNQPQHF. Complete variable domain (other parts from reference TRBV28 and TRBJ1-5): DVKVTQSSRYLVKRTGEKVFLECVQDMDHENMFWYRQDPGLGLRLIYFSYDVKMKEKGDIPEGYSVSREKKERFSLILESASTNQTSMYLCASRGQGGNQPQHFGDGTRLSIL.

The chain uses TRBV2 and TRBJ2-4; TRBD1 agrees at 7 bases. CDR1 is SNHLY, CDR2 FYNNEI, per germline. The J segment lost 8 bases and the V segment lost 6 bases, leaving 7 bases of the junction unmatched. The CDR3 is 13 residues long. The CDR3 is CASRGTARDIQYF. The CDR3, as DNA: TGTGCCAGCAGGGGGACAGCTAGAGACATTCAGTACTTC. The whole variable domain, remainder taken from reference TRBV2 and TRBJ2-4, is EPEVTQTPSHQVTQMGQEVILRCVPISNHLYFYWYRQILGQKVEFLVSFYNNEISEKSEIFDDQFSVERPDGSNFTLKIRSTKLEDSAMYFCASRGTARDIQYFGAGTRLSVL.

The chain joins TRBV5-6 to TRBJ2-1, with unresolved D. Trimming took off 1 base at V and 9 bases at J, with 14 bases between the two ends. CDR1 and CDR2 from the germline V gene are SGHDT and YYEEEE. This CDR3 is built from 14 residues. The CDR3 bases are TGTGCCAGCAGCTTGCCGAACTTCTACGCTGAGCAGTTCTTC. Its translation is CASSLPNFYAEQFF. The full variable domain, rest sourced from reference TRBV5-6 and TRBJ2-1, is DAGVTQSPTHLIKTRGQQVTLRCSPKSGHDTVSWYQQALGQGPQFIFQYYEEEERQRGNFPDRFSGHQFPNYSSELNVNALLLGDSALYLCASSLPNFYAEQFFGPGTRLTVL.

J is TRBJ2-7 and V is TRBV7-9, with D perhaps matching TRBD2 (5 bases). The CDR3 is 16 amino acids. V lost 1 base and J 0 bases, leaving 13 bases between the germline ends. Germline V gene sequence: CDR1 SEHNR, CDR2 FQNEAQ (reference sequence). The CDR3 loop reads CASSLEGRLASYEQYF. DNA of the CDR3: TGTGCCAGCAGCTTAGAAGGGCGGCTAGCCTCCTACGAGCAGTACTTC.

The chain links TRBV7-6 to TRBJ2-7; TRBD2 matches at 8 bases. Germline trimming cut 5 bases from V and 5 bases from J; bases unmatched to any gene: 11. The CDR3 is made up of 15 amino acids. The germline V gene encodes CDR1 SGHVS and CDR2 FNYEAQ. DNA of the CDR3: TGTGCCAGCAGCCCCGGGGGGACTAGAATTGACGAGCAGTACTTC. Amino acids: CASSPGGTRIDEQYF.

This chain connects TRBV9 to TRBJ1-4, with TRBD1 matching over 7 bases. From germline, CDR1 is SGDLS and CDR2 YYNGEE. This CDR3 contains 15 residues. Germline trimming cut 4 bases from V and 3 bases from J; bases unmatched to any gene: 6. The CDR3 loop is CASSTRQGANEKLFF. CDR3 DNA: TGTGCCAGCAGCACGAGACAGGGAGCTAATGAAAAACTGTTTTTT.

This chain's CDR3 is CASSVIAGDEQYF. CDR3 in DNA: TGCGCCAGCAGTGTAATAGCGGGAGACGAGCAGTACTTC. This chain links TRBV10-2 with TRBJ2-7, with TRBD2 matching 9 bases. CDR3 length: 13 amino acids. V trimming: 4 bases; J trimming: 5 bases; junction bases outside the gene matches: 3. Germline V CDR1 and CDR2: WSHSY, SAAADI.

J is TRBJ2-1 and V is TRBV9; 10 bases match TRBD2. With V trimmed by 0 bases and J by 5 bases, 5 bases remained unmatched. The CDR3 totals 16 residues. From germline, CDR1 is SGDLS and CDR2 YYNGEE. CDR3 DNA: TGTGCCAGCAGCGTAGGATCGCTAGCGGGAGACAATGAGCAGTTCTTC. It encodes CASSVGSLAGDNEQFF.

This clone was observed a single time. The CDR3 is CASSEPRQGGYEQYF. In DNA form, the CDR3 reads TGTGCCAGCAGTGAACCGCGACAGGGGGGCTACGAGCAGTACTTC. V gene TRBV2 combines with J gene TRBJ2-7; 9 bases line up with TRBD1. V lost 2 bases and J lost 3; bases outside the gene matches: 5. The CDR3 sequence is 15 residues long. Germline V gene data show CDR1 as SNHLY and CDR2 as FYNNEI.

The chain joins TRBV5-1 to TRBJ2-7; TRBD2 is a possible D gene (6 bases). The germline CDR1 and CDR2 sequences are SGHRS and YFSETQ. This CDR3 is built from 14 residues. Trimming cost V 2 bases and J 2 bases, with 11 bases left between them. CDR3 sequence: CASSLRDSAYEQYF. CDR3 nucleotides: TGCGCCAGCAGCTTAAGGGACTCCGCCTACGAGCAGTACTTC.

The gene calls are TRBV5-6 and TRBJ2-1; 13 bases align to TRBD2. The CDR3 contains 16 residues. Germline CDR1 SGHDT, CDR2 YYEEEE. The trim removed 3 bases at V and 7 bases at J, leaving 7 bases unmatched. The CDR3: CASSSPLAGGPNEQFF. The CDR3 region has the DNA TGTGCCAGCAGCTCACCACTAGCGGGAGGGCCGAATGAGCAGTTCTTC.

This clone was found once. The chain employs TRBV11-3 and TRBJ2-7; D is perhaps TRBD1 (6 bases). V was cut by 7 bases and J by 3 bases, with 13 bases left in between. The length of the CDR3 is 13 residues. Germline assignment: CDR1 SGHNT and CDR2 YENEEA. This chain's CDR3 is CASTQGRYYEQYF. The CDR3 bases are TGTGCCAGCACTCAGGGGAGATACTACGAGCAGTACTTC.